The rows below give T cell receptor beta chains drawn from one sample of a study of blood T cell repertoires in COVID-19. The protocol was immunoSEQ multiplex PCR, while the TCRdb copy is restricted to in-frame clones and leaves out a portion. This table holds under 250,000 clones, about 89% found once. Material for sequencing was peripheral blood. These TCRs come from a woman in her forties with acute or convalescent COVID-19. Both conserved end residues are part of each CDR3. The order of the fields is clone size, D gene, J gene, V gene, CDR3 protein, CDR3 DNA. The D gene is left open where the match is weak. Rows may omit the clone size; those that give it use once, few, many or a size class.

size: -; D: -; J: TRBJ2-3; V: TRBV20-1; CDR3: CSATTGDTQYF; DNA: TGCAGTGCAACGACTGGGGATACGCAGTATTTT
size: many; D: -; J: TRBJ1-1; V: TRBV21-1; CDR3: CASSKQGANTEAFF; DNA: TGTGCCAGCAGCAAACAGGGGGCGAACACTGAAGCTTTCTTT
size: few; D: -; J: TRBJ1-1; V: TRBV29-1; CDR3: CSVFEGETEAFF; DNA: TGCAGCGTATTTGAAGGGGAAACTGAAGCTTTCTTT
size: -; D: -; J: TRBJ1-2; V: TRBV11-2; CDR3: CASSLEGSGGQIYGYTF; DNA: TGTGCCAGCAGCTTAGAGGGATCCGGGGGTCAAATCTATGGCTACACCTTC
size: -; D: -; J: TRBJ2-1; V: TRBV15; CDR3: CATTLRYRETEQFF; DNA: TGTGCCACCACCCTGCGTTACAGGGAAACTGAGCAGTTCTTC
size: -; D: TRBD1; J: TRBJ1-6; V: TRBV4-1; CDR3: CASSQGQGYDSPLHF; DNA: TGCGCCAGCAGCCAAGGACAGGGGTATGATTCACCCCTCCACTTT
size: -; D: TRBD1; J: TRBJ1-6; V: TRBV12-3/TRBV12-4; CDR3: CASRRGRGSPLHF; DNA: TGTGCCAGCAGAAGGGGGCGCGGGTCACCCCTCCACTTT
size: -; D: -; J: TRBJ1-2; V: TRBV2; CDR3: CASRWTFYGYTF; DNA: TGTGCCAGCAGGTGGACATTCTATGGCTACACCTTC
size: once; D: -; J: TRBJ2-2; V: TRBV24-1; CDR3: CATSDQGQPNTGELFF; DNA: TGTGCCACCAGTGACCAGGGACAACCAAACACCGGGGAGCTGTTTTTT
size: -; D: -; J: TRBJ1-2; V: TRBV4-1; CDR3: CASSPRRETNYGYTF; DNA: TGCGCCAGCAGCCCCCGGAGAGAGACTAACTATGGCTACACCTTC
size: -; D: TRBD1; J: TRBJ2-1; V: TRBV3-1/TRBV3-2; CDR3: CASSQRDRYNEQFF; DNA: TGTGCCAGCAGCCAAAGGGACAGATACAATGAGCAGTTCTTC
size: -; D: TRBD2; J: TRBJ2-1; V: TRBV10-1; CDR3: CASSEGRSYAGGPPYNEQFF; DNA: TGCGCCAGCAGTGAAGGCCGGTCATACGCGGGGGGGCCGCCCTACAATGAGCAGTTCTTC
size: once; D: TRBD1; J: TRBJ2-1; V: TRBV25-1; CDR3: CASSEFAGGTGRYNEQFF; DNA: TGTGCCAGCAGTGAATTTGCCGGAGGGACAGGGCGTTACAATGAGCAGTTCTTC
size: few; D: TRBD1; J: TRBJ1-1; V: TRBV5-4; CDR3: CASTRLQGAMNTEAFF; DNA: TGTGCCAGCACGCGCTTACAGGGGGCAATGAACACTGAAGCTTTCTTT
size: -; D: -; J: TRBJ2-2; V: TRBV12-3/TRBV12-4; CDR3: CASSRDIPGELFF; DNA: TGTGCCAGCAGTCGGGACATCCCCGGGGAGCTGTTTTTT
size: once; D: -; J: TRBJ2-1; V: TRBV12-3/TRBV12-4; CDR3: CASSLATDNEQFF; DNA: TGTGCCAGCAGTTTGGCCACCGACAATGAGCAGTTCTTC
size: few; D: TRBD1; J: TRBJ2-2; V: TRBV11-1; CDR3: CASTLQGANTGELFF; DNA: TGTGCCAGCACCCTACAGGGGGCGAACACCGGGGAGCTGTTTTTT
size: -; D: TRBD1; J: TRBJ2-2; V: TRBV2; CDR3: CASSGQGTGELFF; DNA: TGTGCCAGCAGTGGACAGGGGACCGGGGAGCTGTTTTTT
size: -; D: -; J: TRBJ1-3; V: TRBV6-6; CDR3: CASSYSSGAGNTIYF; DNA: TGTGCCAGCAGTTACTCGTCAGGGGCGGGAAACACCATATATTTT
size: -; D: -; J: TRBJ1-1; V: TRBV9; CDR3: CASSEESGLGTEAFF; DNA: TGTGCCAGCAGCGAGGAATCGGGTCTGGGCACTGAAGCTTTCTTT
size: -; D: -; J: TRBJ2-1; V: TRBV4-2; CDR3: CASSQRLAYNEQFF; DNA: TGTGCCAGCAGCCAACGACTGGCCTACAATGAGCAGTTCTTC
size: once; D: TRBD1; J: TRBJ1-1; V: TRBV2; CDR3: CASRRNRGPGTEAFF; DNA: TGTGCCAGCAGAAGAAACAGGGGGCCGGGCACTGAAGCTTTCTTT
size: -; D: TRBD2; J: TRBJ2-2; V: TRBV4-1; CDR3: CASSSRTSPSGVELFF; DNA: TGCGCCAGCAGCTCGCGGACTAGCCCTTCGGGGGTGGAGCTGTTTTTT
size: -; D: -; J: TRBJ1-1; V: TRBV11-2; CDR3: CASSLDRGGEAFF; DNA: TGTGCCAGCAGCTTAGATCGCGGTGGTGAAGCTTTCTTT
size: -; D: TRBD1; J: TRBJ1-5; V: TRBV28; CDR3: CAATPDRGLQPQHF; DNA: TGTGCCGCGACTCCGGACAGGGGGCTACAGCCCCAGCATTTT
size: -; D: -; J: TRBJ2-2; V: TRBV19; CDR3: CASSQTGFTGELFF; DNA: TGTGCCAGTAGTCAGACAGGTTTCACCGGGGAGCTGTTTTTT
size: -; D: -; J: TRBJ2-6; V: TRBV5-1; CDR3: CASSLSTGDSGANVLTF; DNA: TGCGCCAGCAGCTTAAGCACCGGAGACTCTGGGGCCAACGTCCTGACTTTC
size: -; D: -; J: TRBJ1-2; V: TRBV9; CDR3: CASRGITTNYGYTF; DNA: TGTGCCAGCAGGGGCATTACGACTAACTATGGCTACACCTTC
size: -; D: -; J: TRBJ2-4; V: TRBV7-2; CDR3: CASSLESAGLAKNIQYF; DNA: TGTGCCAGCAGCTTAGAATCCGCAGGACTAGCCAAAAACATTCAGTACTTC
size: once; D: -; J: TRBJ1-5; V: TRBV29-1; CDR3: CSGLTDFNQPQHF; DNA: TGCAGCGGACTGACAGACTTCAATCAGCCCCAGCATTTT
size: -; D: TRBD2; J: TRBJ2-2; V: TRBV3-1/TRBV3-2; CDR3: CASSQAGLAGGSTGELFF; DNA: TGTGCCAGCAGCCAAGCGGGACTAGCGGGGGGGAGCACCGGGGAGCTGTTTTTT
size: -; D: TRBD2; J: TRBJ2-2; V: TRBV7-9; CDR3: CASSITLLGLVTGELFF; DNA: TGTGCCAGCAGCATAACCCTCCTCGGACTAGTGACCGGGGAGCTGTTTTTT
size: once; D: -; J: TRBJ1-4; V: TRBV15; CDR3: CATSRSIDLLYEKLFF; DNA: TGTGCCACCAGCAGGTCTATAGATCTCCTCTATGAAAAACTGTTTTTT
size: -; D: -; J: TRBJ1-1; V: TRBV19; CDR3: CASSMPGVEHTEAFF; DNA: TGTGCCAGTAGTATGCCAGGGGTTGAGCACACTGAAGCTTTCTTT
size: -; D: TRBD1; J: TRBJ1-1; V: TRBV29-1; CDR3: CSVEGDSLNTEAFF; DNA: TGCAGCGTTGAAGGGGACAGCTTGAACACTGAAGCTTTCTTT
size: -; D: -; J: TRBJ1-3; V: TRBV19; CDR3: CASSTAGPGRNTIYF; DNA: TGTGCCAGTAGTACGGCGGGACCCGGGCGAAACACCATATATTTT
size: -; D: -; J: TRBJ2-2; V: TRBV4-2; CDR3: CASSPLGHSNTGELFF; DNA: TGTGCCAGCAGCCCTCTGGGACATTCAAACACCGGGGAGCTGTTTTTT
size: -; D: -; J: TRBJ1-6; V: TRBV11-2; CDR3: CASSLSNRPRDSPLHF; DNA: TGTGCCAGCAGCTTAAGTAACCGCCCCAGGGATTCACCCCTCCACTTT
size: -; D: TRBD1; J: TRBJ1-2; V: TRBV5-4; CDR3: CASSFERYRGDYGYTF; DNA: TGTGCCAGCAGCTTCGAGAGATACAGGGGTGACTATGGCTACACCTTC
size: -; D: -; J: TRBJ1-4; V: TRBV19; CDR3: CASSPLQGRNEKLFF; DNA: TGTGCCAGTAGTCCCTTACAGGGCAGGAATGAAAAACTGTTTTTT
size: -; D: -; J: TRBJ1-1; V: TRBV19; CDR3: CASSFLGTDATEAFF; DNA: TGTGCCAGTAGTTTCCTCGGGACTGATGCCACTGAAGCTTTCTTT
size: -; D: -; J: TRBJ1-2; V: TRBV6-5; CDR3: CASTPLYGYTF; DNA: TGTGCCAGCACCCCCCTTTATGGCTACACCTTC
size: -; D: TRBD1; J: TRBJ2-1; V: TRBV6-5; CDR3: CASGAGGIYNEQFF; DNA: TGTGCCAGCGGGGCAGGGGGAATCTACAATGAGCAGTTCTTC